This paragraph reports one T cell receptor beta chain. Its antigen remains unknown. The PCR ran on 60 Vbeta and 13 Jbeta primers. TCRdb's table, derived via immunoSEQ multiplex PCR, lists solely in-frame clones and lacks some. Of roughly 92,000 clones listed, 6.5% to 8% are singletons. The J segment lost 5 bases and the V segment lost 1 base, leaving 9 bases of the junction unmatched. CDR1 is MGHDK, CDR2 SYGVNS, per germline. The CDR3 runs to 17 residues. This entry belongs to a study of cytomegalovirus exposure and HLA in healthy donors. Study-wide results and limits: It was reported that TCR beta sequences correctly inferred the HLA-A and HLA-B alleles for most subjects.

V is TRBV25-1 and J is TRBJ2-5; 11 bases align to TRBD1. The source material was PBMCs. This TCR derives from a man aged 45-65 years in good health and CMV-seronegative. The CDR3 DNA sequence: TGTGCCAGCAGTGAATCGGGGACAGGGGGTTATATGGAGACCCAGTACTTC. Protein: CASSESGTGGYMETQYF.